The 18 T cell receptor beta chains given below trace back to one sample, sequenced in a study of T cell responses to AZD1222 COVID-19 vaccine. Generated by immunoSEQ multiplex PCR, the TCRdb table keeps only in-frame clones and is missing some. This repertoire shows roughly 190,000 clones, 85% to 95% found once; its top ten account for 1% to 1.5%. The sequencing here drew on peripheral blood, taken on day 0 of AZD1222 vaccination. These receptors came from an adult in good health.

The V call is TRBV6-5, the J call TRBJ1-4; the D gene is possibly TRBD1 (5 bases). Trimming removed 7 bases at V and 8 bases at J, with 20 bases between. Germline values: CDR1 MNHEY, CDR2 SVGAGI. The CDR3 loop spans 15 amino acids. The CDR3 loop is CASTGDSRFPEKLFF. CDR3 DNA sequence: TGTGCCAGCACGGGAGACAGTCGGTTCCCCGAAAAACTGTTTTTT.

The chain couples TRBV10-2 to TRBJ2-7; a weak D match, TRBD1 (5 bases). The V and J ends lost 8 bases and 0 bases respectively, with 17 bases between them. CDR3 length: 15 residues. Germline V gene lookup returns CDR1 WSHSY and CDR2 SAAADI. CDR3 DNA sequence: TGCGCCAGCTCTGGGGCTGCCCTCCACTCCTACGAGCAGTACTTC. Residues: CASSGAALHSYEQYF.

The chain carries TRBV5-6 and TRBJ1-6; no definite D call. Trimming cost V 4 bases and J 9 bases, with 17 bases left between them. The CDR3 is 15 amino acids. Germline loops: CDR1 SGHDT, CDR2 YYEEEE. The CDR3: CASSPLPGPFSPLHF. As DNA, the CDR3 is TGTGCCAGCAGCCCTCTCCCGGGTCCCTTTTCACCCCTCCACTTT.

This chain connects TRBV5-4 to TRBJ1-1, with D uncertain. CDR3 length: 13 amino acids. CDR1 and CDR2 from the germline V gene are SGHNT and YYREEE (reference sequence). Between the trimmed V and J ends, which lost 0 bases and 4 bases, there was a span of 7 bases. CDR3 region: CASSLGALTEAFF. The CDR3 DNA is TGTGCCAGCAGCTTGGGGGCTCTCACTGAAGCTTTCTTT. The full variable domain, completed using reference TRBV5-4 and TRBJ1-1, is ETGVTQSPTHLIKTRGQQVTLRCSSQSGHNTVSWYQQALGQGPQFIFQYYREEENGRGNFPPRFSGLQFPNYSSELNVNALELDDSALYLCASSLGALTEAFFGQGTRLTVV.

This clone was found once. The chain combines TRBV7-9 with TRBJ2-1; 11 bases are a match to TRBD1. After removal of 0 bases from V and 7 bases from J, the junction contained 11 bases not matched to a gene. The CDR3 spans 18 residues. Germline CDR1 reads SEHNR; CDR2 reads FQNEAQ (reference sequence). DNA for the CDR3: TGTGCCAGCAGCTTAGCCGGAACCGGGACAGGGGGAAGTAATGAGCAGTTCTTC. The encoded protein is CASSLAGTGTGGSNEQFF.

This clone was observed once. The rearrangement uses TRBV28 and TRBJ1-3; TRBD1 matches at 9 bases. The germline V gene has CDR1 MDHEN and CDR2 SYDVKM. V shed 2 bases, J shed 3 bases, and the junction held 5 bases outside the gene matches. There are 16 residues in the CDR3. The CDR3 reads CASSLGQGRNGNTIYF. The CDR3 nucleotides read TGTGCCAGCAGTTTAGGACAGGGGAGGAATGGAAACACCATATATTTT.

With respect to this clone: The identical CDR3 is also encoded by other nucleotide sequences in the sample. The chain has TRBV5-6 and TRBJ2-7; perhaps D is TRBD1 or TRBD2 (6 bases each). The germline gives CDR1 SGHDT, CDR2 YYEEEE. The CDR3 consists of 13 residues. With 2 bases removed from V and 3 bases from J, the gap between germline ends came to 9 bases. Here the CDR3 DNA reads TGTGCCAGCAGCTTAGGGGGAGGCTACGAGCAGTACTTC. This gives the protein CASSLGGGYEQYF.

This rearrangement joins TRBV11-1 to TRBJ1-4; 9 bases are shared with TRBD1. V dropped 5 bases and J dropped 7; count of bases not matched to a gene: 5. The CDR3 runs 14 residues. The germline CDR1 and CDR2 sequences are SGHAT and FQDESV (reference sequence). The CDR3 DNA sequence: TGTGCCAGCAGCGATACGGGACAGGGTGAAAAACTGTTTTTT. This codes for CASSDTGQGEKLFF.

V gene TRBV7-8 combines with J gene TRBJ2-7; D ambiguous. The V gene lost 5 bases and the J gene lost 4 bases, with 15 bases spanning the gap. Germline-derived CDR1 and CDR2 are SGHVS and FQNEAQ. The CDR3 runs 14 residues. CDR3 region: CASSPGPGSYEQYF. The CDR3 nucleotides are TGTGCCAGCAGCCCGGGCCCTGGTTCGTACGAGCAGTACTTC.

This clone was seen a few times. This chain connects TRBV18 to TRBJ1-5, with D possibly TRBD1 on 6 matching bases. Germline CDR1 and CDR2: KGHSH and LQKENI. Trimming shortened V by 2 bases and J by 6 bases, and 11 bases separated the two germline ends. The CDR3 runs to 14 residues. The CDR3: CASSPEQGGQPQHF. For the CDR3, the DNA is TGTGCCAGCTCACCAGAACAGGGTGGTCAGCCCCAGCATTTT.

The chain uses TRBV6-1 and TRBJ2-1, with D possibly being TRBD2 (6 bases). Trimming left V 7 bases short and J 1 base short, with 8 bases between. There are 13 residues in the CDR3. Germline CDR1 is MNHNS and CDR2 is SASEGT. CDR3 DNA sequence: TGTGCCAGCAACGGGGGTTCCTACAATGAGCAGTTCTTC. It translates to CASNGGSYNEQFF.

The chain couples TRBV25-1 to TRBJ1-2; perhaps TRBD1 as D (6 bases). Germline V gene data show CDR1 as MGHDK and CDR2 as SYGVNS. This CDR3 is built from 15 residues. Trimming stripped 1 base from V and 4 bases from J, with 13 bases between. CDR3 sequence reads: CASSEWTVRGYGYTF. The CDR3, as DNA: TGTGCCAGCAGTGAATGGACAGTGAGGGGCTATGGCTACACCTTC.

In this sample, this clone turned up a few times. V usage is TRBV15 and J usage is TRBJ2-7, with TRBD1 matching over 9 bases. CDR3 length: 16 amino acids. The J segment lost 3 bases and the V segment lost 0 bases, leaving 6 bases of the junction unmatched. Germline-derived CDR1 and CDR2 are LNHNV and YYDKDF (reference sequence). The CDR3 DNA reads as TGTGCCACCAGCAGAGATCGGGGGACAGGGAGCTACGAGCAGTACTTC. This sequence encodes CATSRDRGTGSYEQYF.

The chain employs TRBV14 and TRBJ2-5; unclear D gene. Germline CDR1 and CDR2: SGHDN and FVKESK. The V and J ends lost 3 bases and 1 base respectively, with 6 bases between them. The CDR3 spans 13 residues. The CDR3 nucleotides read TGTGCCAGCAGCCACTTTCGCCAAGAGACCCAGTACTTC. It encodes CASSHFRQETQYF. The full variable domain, completed using reference TRBV14 and TRBJ2-5, is EAGVTQFPSHSVIEKGQTVTLRCDPISGHDNLYWYRRVMGKEIKFLLHFVKESKQDESGMPNNRFLAERTGGTYSTLKVQPAELEDSGVYFCASSHFRQETQYFGPGTRLLVL.

Points on this clone: A far larger clone lies a single base away; this is likely a read error. V gene TRBV9 combines with J gene TRBJ1-1, with 9 bases aligning to TRBD1. In germline, CDR1 is SGDLS, CDR2 YYNGEE. The CDR3 covers 13 residues. V lost 4 bases, J lost 5 bases, and 3 bases stayed unmatched. CDR3 nucleotides: TGTGCCAGCAGCCTGACAGGGGGGACTGAAGCTTTCTTT. Amino acid sequence: CASSLTGGTEAFF.

The V call is TRBV10-3, the J call TRBJ2-3; 10 bases match TRBD2. Germline CDR1 reads ENHRY; CDR2 reads SYGVKD. J gave up 2 bases and V 0 bases, and 11 bases lay outside the gene matches. CDR3 length: 19 residues. The chain's CDR3 is CAISESPSGGAGYTDTQYF. The CDR3 DNA is TGTGCCATCAGTGAGTCCCCCAGCGGGGGGGCGGGTTACACAGATACGCAGTATTTT.

The genes are TRBV5-1 and TRBJ1-1, with 7 bases identical to TRBD1. The V gene end was trimmed by 0 bases and the J gene end by 4 bases; junction bases not matched to a gene: 3. Germline CDR1 and CDR2: SGHRS and YFSETQ. This CDR3 contains 14 residues. CDR3 in amino acids: CASSLERGLTEAFF. CDR3 DNA sequence: TGCGCCAGCAGCTTGGAGAGGGGGCTCACTGAAGCTTTCTTT. Using reference TRBV5-1 and TRBJ1-1 for the parts outside the CDR3, the full variable domain is KAGVTQTPRYLIKTRGQQVTLSCSPISGHRSVSWYQQTPGQGLQFLFEYFSETQRNKGNFPGRFSGRQFSNSRSEMNVSTLELGDSALYLCASSLERGLTEAFFGQGTRLTVV.

V gene TRBV6-5 combines with J gene TRBJ1-1; tentatively, D is TRBD1 (5 bases). Looked up from germline, CDR1 is MNHEY and CDR2 is SVGAGI. The CDR3 totals 15 residues. With 2 bases removed from V and 1 base from J, the gap between germline ends came to 11 bases. Written as DNA, the CDR3 is TGTGCCAGCAGTTACGGGGACGGGAAGAACACTGAAGCTTTCTTT. Translating gives CASSYGDGKNTEAFF.